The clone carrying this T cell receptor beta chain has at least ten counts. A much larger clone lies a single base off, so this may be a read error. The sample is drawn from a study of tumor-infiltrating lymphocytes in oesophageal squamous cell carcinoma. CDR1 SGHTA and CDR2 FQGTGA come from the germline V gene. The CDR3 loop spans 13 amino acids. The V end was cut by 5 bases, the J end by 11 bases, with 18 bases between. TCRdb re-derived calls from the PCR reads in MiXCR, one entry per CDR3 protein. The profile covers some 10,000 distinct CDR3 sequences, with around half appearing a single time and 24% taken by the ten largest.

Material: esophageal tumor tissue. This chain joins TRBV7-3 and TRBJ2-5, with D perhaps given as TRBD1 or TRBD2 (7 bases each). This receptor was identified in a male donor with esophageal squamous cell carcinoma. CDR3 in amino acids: CASSTKGAREQYF. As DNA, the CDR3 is TGTGCCAGCAGCACAAAGGGGGCGCGGGAGCAGTACTTC.